The 12 T cell receptor beta chains given below trace back to one sample, sequenced in a study of OX40 agonist ivuxolimab in advanced cancers. Libraries were prepared through the immunoSEQ multiplex PCR assay. TCRdb carries this immuneACCESS record with in-frame sequences only. Its versions omit some clonotypes, under half of them owing to an unresolved V gene in the studies checked, with the rest unexplained. Present in this sample are 55,000 to 65,000 clones, around 84% of which were seen just once. The ten largest clonotypes hold roughly 2.1% of the sample. Sequencing used CD4+ or CD8+ T cells sorted from blood, obtained in a trial of the OX40 agonist ivuxolimab. The receptor set was obtained from an adult with an advanced solid tumor such as melanoma, head and neck, liver or kidney cancer.

The chain combines TRBV6-5 with TRBJ2-7; D not certain. Germline CDR1 and CDR2: MNHEY and SVGAGI. The CDR3 covers 13 residues. Trimming cost V 6 bases and J 6 bases, with 15 bases left between them. This CDR3 is CASRRAAGAEQYF. CDR3 sequence (DNA): TGTGCCAGCAGACGGGCAGCAGGCGCCGAGCAGTACTTC.

This clone was seen only a few times. The V call is TRBV10-1, the J call TRBJ2-1, with TRBD1 as a possible D gene (6 bases). CDR1 is WNHNN, CDR2 SYGVQD, per germline (reference sequence). The length of the CDR3 is 13 residues. Trimming shortened V by 5 bases and J by 10 bases, and 15 bases separated the two germline ends. The CDR3 DNA follows: TGCGCCAGCAGTCCCCTTGGACAGAGCGAGCAGTTCTTC. It translates to CASSPLGQSEQFF.

The V call is TRBV7-9, the J call TRBJ1-2; 10 bases align to TRBD1. After removal of 4 bases from V and 1 base from J, the junction contained 3 bases not matched to a gene. Germline CDR1 is SEHNR and CDR2 is FQNEAQ (reference sequence). CDR3 length equals 15 residues. The CDR3 DNA reads as TGTGCCAGCAGCTCTAGGACAGGGGGTAACTATGGCTACACCTTC. It is translated as CASSSRTGGNYGYTF.

The gene calls are TRBV28 and TRBJ1-2, with D tentatively TRBD1 (5 bases). Germline loops: CDR1 MDHEN, CDR2 SYDVKM. The CDR3 loop spans 18 amino acids. Trimming left V 8 bases short and J 4 bases short, with 29 bases between. CDR3 in DNA: TGTGCCAGCGGGGTGACTGGGGGAGTCCTATTGTGGAGCTATGGCTACACCTTC. Protein product: CASGVTGGVLLWSYGYTF.

This clone turned up a few times. The chain links TRBV19 to TRBJ2-4; 8 bases are a match to TRBD1. Trimming removed 5 bases from V and 1 base from J; junction bases left unmatched: 7. CDR1 is LNHDA, CDR2 SQIVND, per germline (reference sequence). The CDR3 contains 16 residues. CDR3 region: CASSGTGGRAKNIQYF. CDR3 DNA: TGTGCCAGTAGTGGTACAGGGGGAAGGGCCAAAAACATTCAGTACTTC.

The V call is TRBV6-5, the J call TRBJ2-5, with 8 bases that match TRBD2. Germline assignment: CDR1 MNHEY and CDR2 SVGAGI. The CDR3 totals 14 residues. The ends lost 4 bases at V and 4 bases at J; junction bases unmatched: 5. This chain's CDR3 is CASSFTGGRETQYF. The CDR3 bases are TGTGCCAGCAGTTTCACGGGGGGGCGAGAGACCCAGTACTTC.

The V gene is TRBV6-6, the J gene TRBJ2-2, with a tentative D call TRBD2 (5 bases). Per germline, CDR1 MNHNY and CDR2 SVGAGI (reference sequence). V was trimmed by 8 bases and J by 7 bases, leaving 8 bases between them. The CDR3 has 11 residues. The CDR3, as DNA: TGTGCCAGCCAACGGGGCGGGGAGCTGTTTTTT. As protein: CASQRGGELFF.

The chain combines TRBV19 with TRBJ2-2; TRBD1 or TRBD2 may be the D gene (5 bases each). This CDR3 comprises 15 residues. In germline, CDR1 is LNHDA, CDR2 SQIVND (reference sequence). The V and J ends lost 7 bases and 0 bases respectively, with 12 bases between them. CDR3 nucleotide sequence: TGTGCCAGTAAGACCGGGACCGCGAACACCGGGGAGCTGTTTTTT. This codes for CASKTGTANTGELFF.

The chain is built from TRBV7-6 and TRBJ1-1, with D hard to call. The CDR3 runs to 15 residues. V was trimmed by 2 bases and J by 3 bases, leaving 13 bases between them. Germline V gives CDR1 SGHVS, CDR2 FNYEAQ. The CDR3 is CASSLSGGGDTEAFF. In nucleotides, the CDR3 is TGTGCCAGCAGCTTATCGGGAGGCGGCGACACTGAAGCTTTCTTT.

The rearrangement joins TRBV5-4 to TRBJ2-5, with D possibly being TRBD1 or TRBD2 (5 bases each). The ends were cut back, 0 bases at V and 2 bases at J, with 5 bases in the middle. The CDR3 consists of 13 residues. Germline V gives CDR1 SGHNT, CDR2 YYREEE (reference sequence). The CDR3 reads CASSLGGQETQYF. The CDR3 nucleotides read TGTGCCAGCAGCTTGGGGGGGCAAGAGACCCAGTACTTC.

This rearrangement joins TRBV18 to TRBJ2-7; D remains unclear. V was clipped by 2 bases and J by 6 bases, with 8 bases between them. The CDR3 spans 12 residues. Per germline, CDR1 KGHSH and CDR2 LQKENI. The CDR3 region is CASSPRDLEQYF. The CDR3 region has the DNA TGTGCCAGCTCACCAAGGGATCTCGAGCAGTACTTC.

J is TRBJ2-2 and V is TRBV5-1; no firm D call. Germline CDR1 SGHRS, CDR2 YFSETQ. This CDR3 spans 17 amino acids. V was clipped by 0 bases and J by 2 bases, with 14 bases between them. The CDR3 coding sequence is TGCGCCAGCAGCTTGGGCTCCCCCCAGATAAACACCGGGGAGCTGTTTTTT. This gives the protein CASSLGSPQINTGELFF.